This TCR beta chain was identified during a study of T-cell memory formation after mild COVID-19. V lost 0 bases, J lost 0 bases, and 12 bases lay in between. The CDR3 sequence is 17 residues long. Germline loops: CDR1 LGHNA, CDR2 YSLEER. One entry per CDR3 protein results from TCRdb running MiXCR on the 5' RACE reads. Among about 260,000 distinct CDR3 sequences, approximately 7.6% were seen once, and the ten largest hold 22%. The sample consisted of PBMCs or a T cell subset sorted from them (not recorded which). The clonotype comes from a man aged 18 to 30 who had mild COVID-19 (a few samples of this study predate the infection). Cell type and time point are not known. The rearrangement joins TRBV4-3 to TRBJ2-1; D is perhaps TRBD1 (5 bases). CDR3 residues: CASSQETDLSSYNEQFF. DNA of the CDR3: TGCGCCAGCAGCCAAGAGACAGACCTGAGCTCCTACAATGAGCAGTTCTTC.